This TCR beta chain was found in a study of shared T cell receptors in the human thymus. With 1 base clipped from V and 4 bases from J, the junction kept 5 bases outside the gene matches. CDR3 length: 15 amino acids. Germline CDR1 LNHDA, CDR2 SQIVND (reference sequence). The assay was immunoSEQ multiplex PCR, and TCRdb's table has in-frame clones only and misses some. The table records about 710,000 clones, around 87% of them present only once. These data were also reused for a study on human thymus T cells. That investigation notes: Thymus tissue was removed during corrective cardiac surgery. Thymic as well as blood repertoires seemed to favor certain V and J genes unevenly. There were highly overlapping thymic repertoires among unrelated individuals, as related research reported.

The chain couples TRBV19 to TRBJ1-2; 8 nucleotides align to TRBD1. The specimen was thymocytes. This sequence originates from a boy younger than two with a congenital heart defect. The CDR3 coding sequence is TGTGCCAGTAGTATAGGGACAGGGAAGTTCTATGGCTACACCTTC. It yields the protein CASSIGTGKFYGYTF.